The T cell receptor beta chain described here comes from a study of the immune and genomic landscape of osteosarcoma (TCRdb year 2020). For context, the study as a whole: The overall cohort was composed of 40 to 55 pediatric and adult patients with high-grade osteosarcoma, and a median age at diagnosis of roughly 25 years (range 5-81) was recorded. Poor-risk disease was overrepresented in the cohort, as 73% of patients had an unfavorable pathologic response to standard therapy and roughly 67% had died. The study aimed to explain the limited clinical activity of immune checkpoint inhibitors in osteosarcoma. TCR sequencing results were integrated with transcriptome, protein array and immunostaining data to characterize the osteosarcoma immunogenomic landscape. Osteosarcoma specimens were profiled with whole genome, RNA and T-cell receptor sequencing plus immunohistochemistry and reverse phase protein arrays so that immunogenic potential could be defined. In the overall cohort, 45% to 65% of patients were male, and approximately 78% had localized disease at diagnosis. Each of a few patients provided a couple of samples from the same tumor site.

V and J lose 2 bases and 5 bases, and a span of 11 bases separates them. In the germline V gene, CDR1 corresponds to SGHRS and CDR2 to YFSETQ. The CDR3 contains 14 residues, cysteine and phenylalanine counted. Only CDR3 DNA remains: 42 bases, in frame from the first base. Study-level results and caveats: Productive TCR clonality was found to be low overall, with an average of 0.09 and a maximum of 0.3, which suggested limited T-cell clonal expansion. In five cases, a single hyperexpanded clone dominated the repertoire, and each of these five cases had fewer than 100 T-cell clonotypes. Sample size was not determined by any statistical method, because osteosarcoma is rare and every possible sample was collected. TCR productive clonality was greater in the immune-hot C3 cluster than in the cold C1 cluster, although TCR productive clonality remained low overall. Along with the frozen tumor specimens, matched blood was collected from just a couple of patients. The clonality benchmarks were taken from external normal skin and healthy peripheral blood data instead of from matched normal tissue.

Concerning this clone itself: The antigen it recognizes is unknown. Base qualities are not recorded, but no much larger clone differs from it by a single base.

Post-treatment primary, local recurrence and metastasis tumors from poor-prognosis patients were used as specimens. TCR beta chain CDR3 regions were immunosequenced using the ImmunoSEQ Assay (Adaptive Biotechnologies). The paper's data handling went like this. TCRB rearrangements, read counts, read proportions and gene usage were exported through the ImmunoSEQ Analyzer platform. T-cell clonality was calculated from productive rearrangements as 1 minus Pielou's evenness. In the clonal space homeostasis analysis, clonotypes were binned as rare, small, medium, large or hyperexpanded (0.01 to 1 of the repertoire). TCR productive clonality was compared across immune clusters C1, C2 and C3 using the Wilcoxon rank sum test. As stored in TCRdb, this immuneACCESS dataset retains in-frame rearrangements with V and J assigned. A fraction of the clones does not appear; measured against another copy, unresolved V genes explain less than half of the discrepancy, and the remainder lacks a known reason. The V and J calls and clone size are taken from that table; D and trimming were inferred from the DNA. Counted in this sample were 10,000 to 12,000 clones; over 55% of them appeared once. Of the sample, 15% to 20% falls within the top ten clones.

Material: osteosarcoma tumor tissue from the lung. The sequence derives from a human donor with osteosarcoma. The V gene is TRBV5-1 and the J gene is TRBJ2-1, and TRBD1 may be the D gene, going by 6 matching bases. The CDR3 loop reads CASSLAGANNEQFF. The base sequence is TGCGCCAGCAGCTTAGCAGGGGCAAACAATGAGCAGTTCTTC.